One and the same sample provided the 16 T cell receptor beta chains below, sequenced in a study of regulatory T cells in long-lasting Graves disease. TCR beta libraries were built with iRepertoire HTBI primers and Arm-PCR of CDR3 regions. MiXCR, applied by TCRdb to the multiplex PCR reads, yields one record per CDR3 protein. The table records hundreds of thousands of distinct CDR3 sequences, about 13% of them present only once. Noted time point: newly diagnosed GD, antithyroid drugs for less than 3 months. PBMC-derived RNA was used for the TCR library. These same records also appear under a second study, on T cells in Graves' hyperthyroidism and ophthalmopathy.

This material consisted of peripheral blood mononuclear cells (PBMCs), taken at new diagnosis, from a patient treated with antithyroid drugs. These receptors came from a man aged 30 to 39 with Graves disease.

The chain recombines TRBV6-1 with TRBJ1-2, with a tentative D call TRBD1 (6 bases). This CDR3 spans 14 amino acids. V was trimmed by 2 bases and J by 8 bases, leaving 15 bases between them. Germline CDR1 MNHNS, CDR2 SASEGT. DNA for the CDR3: TGTGCCAGCAGTGAACTGTGGGGGCCCGGAGGCTACACCTTC. Translation gives CASSELWGPGGYTF.

This clonotype came up many times. The chain combines TRBV11-2 with TRBJ1-1; D not resolved. Trimming left V 5 bases short and J 1 base short, with 20 bases between. Germline lookup yields CDR1 SGHAT and CDR2 FQNNGV. The CDR3 is made up of 17 amino acids. In DNA form, the CDR3 reads TGTGCCAGCAGCCGAAGAGTACCGGGAGTAGCGAACACTGAAGCTTTCTTT. It is translated as CASSRRVPGVANTEAFF. Combining the CDR3 with reference TRBV11-2 and TRBJ1-1 gives the whole variable domain EAGVAQSPRYKIIEKRQSVAFWCNPISGHATLYWYQQILGQGPKLLIQFQNNGVVDDSQLPKDRFSAERLKGVDSTLKIQPAKLEDSAVYLCASSRRVPGVANTEAFFGQGTRLTVV.

In this sample, this clonotype turned up many times. The J gene is TRBJ2-1, the V gene TRBV9, with D possibly called TRBD1 or TRBD2 (5 bases each). The CDR3 extends over 15 amino acids. Germline loops: CDR1 SGDLS, CDR2 YYNGEE. V shed 0 bases and J shed 8 bases, with 15 bases lying between them. CDR3 amino acids: CASSVGGRVDDEQFF. The DNA of the CDR3 is TGTGCCAGCAGCGTAGGGGGGAGAGTAGATGATGAGCAGTTCTTC.

This clonotype showed up many times. The V gene is TRBV5-6, the J gene TRBJ2-3; the D is unclear. This CDR3 has 13 amino acids. The ends were cut back, 2 bases at V and 6 bases at J, with 10 bases in the middle. The germline CDR1 and CDR2 sequences are SGHDT and YYEEEE. In nucleotides, the CDR3 is TGTGCCAGCAGCTTCGGTCCCGGGGATACGCAGTATTTT. Its protein is CASSFGPGDTQYF.

V is TRBV15 and J is TRBJ2-3; D is ambiguous. CDR1 and CDR2 from the germline V gene are LNHNV and YYDKDF (reference sequence). The CDR3 totals 18 residues. Trimming left V 3 bases short and J 0 bases short, with 19 bases between. DNA for the CDR3: TGTGCCACCAGCAGCGCCCTCTTGTATTACGGGAGCACAGATACGCAGTATTTT. Its translation: CATSSALLYYGSTDTQYF.

This rearrangement joins TRBV10-3 to TRBJ2-7; 7 nucleotides match TRBD2. The CDR3 sequence is 14 residues long. Trimming cost V 11 bases and J 0 bases; bases outside gene matches: 10. CDR1 and CDR2 from the germline V gene are ENHRY and SYGVKD. The CDR3 loop reads CAASASGSSYEQYF. The CDR3 DNA follows: TGTGCCGCCTCGGCTAGCGGTAGCTCCTACGAGCAGTACTTC.

A few counts support this clonotype. The V and J genes are TRBV29-1 and TRBJ2-7, with TRBD2 as a possible D gene (5 bases). Germline V gene lookup returns CDR1 SQVTM and CDR2 ANQGSEA. The CDR3 totals 13 residues. Trimming took 0 bases from V and 5 from J, leaving 11 bases between them. CDR3 bases: TGCAGCGTTGAAGACTCAGTGGAGGACGAGCAGTACTTC. Amino acids: CSVEDSVEDEQYF.

This clonotype was observed a few times. The rearrangement uses TRBV27 and TRBJ2-2, with no clear D. With 5 bases removed from V and 7 bases from J, the gap between germline ends came to 11 bases. Germline loops: CDR1 MNHEY, CDR2 SMNVEV (reference sequence). The CDR3 spans 13 residues. CDR3 protein: CASSTQTDGELFF. DNA for the CDR3: TGTGCCAGCAGTACCCAAACAGACGGGGAGCTGTTTTTT.

The rearrangement uses TRBV9 and TRBJ1-3; TRBD1 agrees at 9 bases. Unmatched junction bases numbered 11, after V lost 5 bases and J lost 2 bases. The CDR3 consists of 17 residues. Germline CDR1 and CDR2: SGDLS and YYNGEE. CDR3 residues: CASSTGTGRNTGNTIYF. The CDR3, as DNA: TGTGCCAGCAGTACCGGGACAGGGAGAAATACTGGAAACACCATATATTTT.

This clonotype came up many times. This chain uses TRBV29-1 with TRBJ2-5, with 9 bases matching TRBD1. Trimming removed 0 bases from V and 13 bases from J; junction bases left unmatched: 9. The CDR3 consists of 13 residues. The germline V gene encodes CDR1 SQVTM and CDR2 ANQGSEA. CDR3 residues: CSVEDQAGQGRYF. The CDR3, as DNA: TGCAGCGTTGAAGATCAGGCAGGACAGGGGAGGTACTTC.

The sample holds many counts of this clonotype. This rearrangement joins TRBV27 to TRBJ2-1; weak D call: TRBD1 (5 bases). Per the germline V gene, CDR1 is MNHEY and CDR2 is SMNVEV (reference sequence). Trimming removed 0 bases from V and 2 bases from J, with 14 bases in between. The CDR3 has 17 residues. The CDR3 DNA reads as TGTGCCAGCAGTTTATCCTACCGTTCGACAGCCTACAATGAGCAGTTCTTC. It is translated as CASSLSYRSTAYNEQFF.

The table lists this clonotype with many counts. The V and J genes are TRBV24-1 and TRBJ2-2; 11 bases line up with TRBD2. In germline, CDR1 is KGHDR, CDR2 SFDVKD. The CDR3 covers 16 residues. The ends lost 3 bases at V and 1 base at J; junction bases unmatched: 0. CDR3 region: CATSDGTSGNTGELFF. Here the CDR3 DNA reads TGTGCCACCAGTGATGGGACTAGCGGGAACACCGGGGAGCTGTTTTTT.

This clonotype came up many times. The J gene is TRBJ1-2, the V gene TRBV20-1; D is ambiguous. The CDR3 has 12 amino acids. V lost 3 bases and J lost 4, with 9 bases in between. Per the germline V gene, CDR1 is DFQATT and CDR2 is SNEGSKA (reference sequence). The CDR3 region has the DNA TGCAGTGCTAGTGGGGTTTCCTATGGCTACACCTTC. It translates to CSASGVSYGYTF.

This clonotype was seen only a few times. The J gene is TRBJ1-5, the V gene TRBV5-1, with D possibly matching TRBD1 (6 bases). V was cut by 1 base and J by 2 bases, with 16 bases left in between. CDR1 is SGHRS and CDR2 is YFSETQ in the germline V gene. CDR3 length: 17 amino acids. This chain's CDR3 is CASSLLPTGEGNQPQHF. The CDR3 bases are TGCGCCAGCAGCTTGCTACCGACAGGAGAAGGCAATCAGCCCCAGCATTTT.

This chain joins TRBV19 and TRBJ2-1, with TRBD1 matching 11 bases. V lost 9 bases, J lost 12 bases, and 16 bases stayed unmatched. CDR1 LNHDA and CDR2 SQIVND come from the germline V gene (reference sequence). This CDR3 contains 15 residues. The CDR3, as DNA: TGTGCCAGCGAACCCCCGGGACAGGGGGGAGTTAGGCAGTTCTTC. This sequence encodes CASEPPGQGGVRQFF.

This clonotype was seen many times. The J gene is TRBJ2-1, the V gene TRBV20-1; 8 nucleotides line up with TRBD2. Germline lookup yields CDR1 DFQATT and CDR2 SNEGSKA (reference sequence). This CDR3 comprises 15 residues. V lost 6 bases and J lost 3; bases outside the gene matches: 10. The CDR3 bases are TGCAGTGCGACTACGGGACTAGAAGTCTACAATGAGCAGTTCTTC. It is translated as CSATTGLEVYNEQFF.